These T cell receptor beta chains were read from a single sample in a study of Ad26.COV2.S vaccination and SARS-CoV-2 variants. TCRdb keeps only in-frame clones here, not all; method: immunoSEQ multiplex PCR. The data contain about 680,000 clones, roughly 90% of them singletons. Source: peripheral blood, taken in a trial of Ad26.COV2.S vaccine versus placebo. The receptor set was obtained from a person between 18 and 65 years old who received the Ad26.COV2.S COVID-19 vaccine or a placebo. The CDR3 runs from the conserved cysteine through the conserved F or W. Expanded clones are given a class, and other clones once, few, many or no size at all.

clone size: once
V gene: TRBV6-6
J gene: TRBJ2-7
CDR3 protein: CASSTRTGTSYEQYF

clone size: NA
V gene: TRBV7-4
J gene: TRBJ2-3
CDR3 protein: CARFSAGTGIAGGQDTQYF

clone size: NA
V gene: TRBV6-5
J gene: TRBJ1-4
CDR3 protein: CASSYVGTNEKLFF

clone size: NA
V gene: TRBV27
J gene: TRBJ2-5
CDR3 protein: CASSFRRWGETQYF

clone size: NA
V gene: TRBV7-8
J gene: TRBJ1-6
CDR3 protein: CASSSREGGSPLHF

clone size: NA
V gene: TRBV5-4
J gene: TRBJ1-1
CDR3 protein: CASSTDSRMNTEAFF

clone size: NA
V gene: TRBV18
J gene: TRBJ2-5
CDR3 protein: CASSPLGTGVGTQYF

clone size: NA
V gene: TRBV5-1
J gene: TRBJ2-7
CDR3 protein: CASSLNRGYEQYF

clone size: NA
V gene: TRBV5-1
J gene: TRBJ2-1
CDR3 protein: CASSFASGNNEQFF

clone size: once
V gene: TRBV18
J gene: TRBJ1-2
CDR3 protein: CASSPRDRGGGYTF

clone size: NA
V gene: TRBV19
J gene: TRBJ2-2
CDR3 protein: CASSISPQYYLKAGELFF

clone size: NA
V gene: TRBV5-6
J gene: TRBJ2-3
CDR3 protein: CASSLAWRGDTDTQYF

clone size: NA
V gene: TRBV29-1
J gene: TRBJ1-1
CDR3 protein: CSVESIEAFF

clone size: NA
V gene: TRBV19
J gene: TRBJ2-1
CDR3 protein: CASRDDIYNEQFF

clone size: NA
V gene: TRBV29-1
J gene: TRBJ2-2
CDR3 protein: CSVAWTGELFF

clone size: once
V gene: TRBV6-6
J gene: TRBJ2-7
CDR3 protein: CASRIGLSELMDEQYF

clone size: NA
V gene: TRBV7-9
J gene: TRBJ2-7
CDR3 protein: CASSPAGYGEQYF

clone size: NA
V gene: TRBV7-6
J gene: TRBJ1-5
CDR3 protein: CASSFPRTEDQPQHF

clone size: NA
V gene: TRBV5-1
J gene: TRBJ2-3
CDR3 protein: CASLQGGPGDTQYF

clone size: NA
V gene: TRBV4-3
J gene: TRBJ2-3
CDR3 protein: CASSRTLSTDTQYF

clone size: NA
V gene: TRBV24-1
J gene: TRBJ2-7
CDR3 protein: CATSAAGPLGEQYF

clone size: NA
V gene: TRBV18
J gene: TRBJ2-3
CDR3 protein: CASSPPRTTLFPGYF

clone size: few
V gene: TRBV2
J gene: TRBJ2-2
CDR3 protein: CASSTLLGGTGELFF